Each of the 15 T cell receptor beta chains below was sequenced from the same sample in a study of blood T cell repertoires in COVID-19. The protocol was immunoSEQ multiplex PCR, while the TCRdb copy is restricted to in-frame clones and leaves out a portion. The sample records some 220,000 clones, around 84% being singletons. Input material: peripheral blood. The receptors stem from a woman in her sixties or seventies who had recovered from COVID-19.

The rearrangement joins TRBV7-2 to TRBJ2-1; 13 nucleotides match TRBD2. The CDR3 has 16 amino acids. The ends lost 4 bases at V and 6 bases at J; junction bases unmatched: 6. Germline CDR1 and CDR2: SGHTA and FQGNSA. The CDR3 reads CASSSMTSGGFNEQFF. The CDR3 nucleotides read TGTGCCAGCAGCTCAATGACTAGCGGGGGGTTCAATGAGCAGTTCTTC.

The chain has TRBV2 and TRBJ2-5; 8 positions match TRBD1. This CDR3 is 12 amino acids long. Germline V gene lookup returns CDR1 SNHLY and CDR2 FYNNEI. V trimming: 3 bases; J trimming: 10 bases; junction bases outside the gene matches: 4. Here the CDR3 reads CASSERTGIQYF. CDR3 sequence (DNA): TGTGCCAGCAGTGAGCGGACAGGGATCCAGTACTTC.

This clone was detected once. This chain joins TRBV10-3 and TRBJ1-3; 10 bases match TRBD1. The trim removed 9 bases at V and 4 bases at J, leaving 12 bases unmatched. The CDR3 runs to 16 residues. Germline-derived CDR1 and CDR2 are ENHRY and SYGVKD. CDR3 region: CAISARDRGSGNTIYF. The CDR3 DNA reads TGTGCCATTTCCGCCAGGGACAGGGGATCCGGAAACACCATATATTTT.

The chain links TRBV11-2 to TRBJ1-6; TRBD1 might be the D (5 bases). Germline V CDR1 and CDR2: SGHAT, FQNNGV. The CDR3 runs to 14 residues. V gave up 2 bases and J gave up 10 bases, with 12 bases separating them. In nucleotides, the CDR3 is TGTGCCAGCAGCTTATCAGGGCCAAACTCACCCCTCCACTTT. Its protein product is CASSLSGPNSPLHF.

CDR3 DNA sequence: TGCGCCAGCAGCCTCCTAGGAGGGGACACTGAAGCTTTCTTT. Its protein product is CASSLLGGDTEAFF. This chain links TRBV4-1 with TRBJ1-1; D may be TRBD1 (5 bases). Germline assignment: CDR1 MGHRA and CDR2 YSYEKL. V shed 4 bases and J shed 3 bases, with 12 bases lying between them. This CDR3 has 14 amino acids.

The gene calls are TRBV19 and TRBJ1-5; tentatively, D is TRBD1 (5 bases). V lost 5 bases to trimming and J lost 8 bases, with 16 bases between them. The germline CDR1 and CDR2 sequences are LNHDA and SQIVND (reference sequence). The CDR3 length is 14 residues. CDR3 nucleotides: TGTGCCAGTAGTCTCCCGGGAGACAGAAAGCCCCAGCATTTT. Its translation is CASSLPGDRKPQHF.

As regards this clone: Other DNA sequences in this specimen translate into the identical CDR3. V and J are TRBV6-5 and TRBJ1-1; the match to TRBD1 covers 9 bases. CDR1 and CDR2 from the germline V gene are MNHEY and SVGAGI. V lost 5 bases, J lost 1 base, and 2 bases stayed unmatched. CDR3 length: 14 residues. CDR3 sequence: CASSRGQGNTEAFF. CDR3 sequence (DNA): TGTGCCAGCAGTCGGGGACAGGGGAACACTGAAGCTTTCTTT.

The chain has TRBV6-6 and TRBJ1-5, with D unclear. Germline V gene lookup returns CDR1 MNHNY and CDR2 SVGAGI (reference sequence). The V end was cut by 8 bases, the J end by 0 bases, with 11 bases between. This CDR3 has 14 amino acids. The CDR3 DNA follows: TGTGCCAGCCTATCGGGGAATAGCAATCAGCCCCAGCATTTT. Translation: CASLSGNSNQPQHF.

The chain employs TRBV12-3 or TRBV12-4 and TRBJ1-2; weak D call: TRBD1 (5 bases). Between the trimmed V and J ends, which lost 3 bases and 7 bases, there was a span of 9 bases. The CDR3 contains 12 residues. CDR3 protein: CASSLGHGGYTF. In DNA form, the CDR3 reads TGTGCCAGCAGTTTGGGGCATGGTGGCTACACCTTC.

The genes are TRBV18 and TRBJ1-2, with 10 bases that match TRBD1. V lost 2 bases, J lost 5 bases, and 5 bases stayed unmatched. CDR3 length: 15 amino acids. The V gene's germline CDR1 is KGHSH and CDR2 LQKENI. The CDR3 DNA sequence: TGTGCCAGCTCACCAGTGACAGGGGGCGCTTATGGCTACACCTTC. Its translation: CASSPVTGGAYGYTF.

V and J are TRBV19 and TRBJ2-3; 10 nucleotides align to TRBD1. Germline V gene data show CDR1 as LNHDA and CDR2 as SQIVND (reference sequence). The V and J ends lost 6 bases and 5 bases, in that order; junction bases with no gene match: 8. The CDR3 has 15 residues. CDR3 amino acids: CASRFGTGVVDTQYF. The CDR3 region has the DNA TGTGCCAGTAGGTTCGGGACAGGGGTTGTAGATACGCAGTATTTT.

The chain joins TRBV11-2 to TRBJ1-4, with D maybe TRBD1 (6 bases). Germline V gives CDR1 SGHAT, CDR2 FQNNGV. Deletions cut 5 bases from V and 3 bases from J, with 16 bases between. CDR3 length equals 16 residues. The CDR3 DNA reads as TGTGCCAGCAGCGCCGAAACAGGGCCACCTAATGAAAAACTGTTTTTT. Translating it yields CASSAETGPPNEKLFF. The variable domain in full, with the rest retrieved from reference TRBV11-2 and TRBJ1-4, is EAGVAQSPRYKIIEKRQSVAFWCNPISGHATLYWYQQILGQGPKLLIQFQNNGVVDDSQLPKDRFSAERLKGVDSTLKIQPAKLEDSAVYLCASSAETGPPNEKLFFGSGTQLSVL.

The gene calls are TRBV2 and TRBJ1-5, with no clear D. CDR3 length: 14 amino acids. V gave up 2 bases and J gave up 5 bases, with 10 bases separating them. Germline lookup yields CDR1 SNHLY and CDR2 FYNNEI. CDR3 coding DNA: TGTGCCAGCAGTGAAATATCTTCTTATCAGCCCCAGCATTTT. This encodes CASSEISSYQPQHF. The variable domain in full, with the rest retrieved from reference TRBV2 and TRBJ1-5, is EPEVTQTPSHQVTQMGQEVILRCVPISNHLYFYWYRQILGQKVEFLVSFYNNEISEKSEIFDDQFSVERPDGSNFTLKIRSTKLEDSAMYFCASSEISSYQPQHFGDGTRLSIL.

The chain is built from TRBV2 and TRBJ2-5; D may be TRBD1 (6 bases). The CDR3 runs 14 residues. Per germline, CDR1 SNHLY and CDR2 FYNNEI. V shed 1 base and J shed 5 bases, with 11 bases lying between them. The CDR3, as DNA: TGTGCCAGCAGTGAAGATGGGCAGGGGGAGACCCAGTACTTC. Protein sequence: CASSEDGQGETQYF.

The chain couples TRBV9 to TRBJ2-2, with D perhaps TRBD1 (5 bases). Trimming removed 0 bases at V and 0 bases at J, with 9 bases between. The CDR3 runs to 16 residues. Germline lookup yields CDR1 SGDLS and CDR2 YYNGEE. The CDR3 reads CASSVGQTPNTGELFF. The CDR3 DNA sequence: TGTGCCAGCAGCGTAGGACAGACGCCGAACACCGGGGAGCTGTTTTTT.